The 10 T cell receptor beta chains presented below share a single source sample, sequenced in a study of blood T cell repertoires in COVID-19. The method was immunoSEQ multiplex PCR; TCRdb's version includes in-frame clones alone and lacks a portion of them. The table lists fewer than 130,000 clones, 69% of them singletons. Sequences were obtained from peripheral blood. The origin of the receptors is an elderly man with acute or convalescent COVID-19.

V gene TRBV25-1 combines with J gene TRBJ1-1; no reliable D call. The V end lost 2 bases, the J end lost 1 base, and 5 bases lay between the germline ends. Germline values: CDR1 MGHDK, CDR2 SYGVNS. CDR3 length: 13 residues. In nucleotides, the CDR3 is TGTGCCAGCAGTGAAGGGAGGAACACTGAAGCTTTCTTT. Translating gives CASSEGRNTEAFF. Full variable domain (missing parts from reference TRBV25-1 and TRBJ1-1): EADIYQTPRYLVIGTGKKITLECSQTMGHDKMYWYQQDPGMELHLIHYSYGVNSTEKGDLSSESTVSRIRTEHFPLTLESARPSHTSQYLCASSEGRNTEAFFGQGTRLTVV.

This clone was seen only a few times. The CDR3 DNA is TGTGCCAGCAGTCCACAGGGTTACGGCTACACCTTC. Translating it yields CASSPQGYGYTF. V gene TRBV6-2 or TRBV6-3 combines with J gene TRBJ1-2, with D possibly matching TRBD1 (6 bases). The V gene lost 5 bases and the J gene lost 8 bases, with 12 bases spanning the gap. The CDR3 is 12 residues long. CDR1 and CDR2 from the germline V gene are MNHEY and SVGEGT.

This clone was counted ten times or more. The chain joins TRBV18 to TRBJ2-1; possibly TRBD2 for D (5 bases). Germline-derived CDR1 and CDR2 are KGHSH and LQKENI. Between the trimmed V and J ends, which lost 0 bases and 0 bases, there was a span of 15 bases. The CDR3 loop spans 18 amino acids. The CDR3 loop is CASSPPRGADTSYNEQFF. Here the CDR3 DNA reads TGTGCCAGCTCACCACCACGGGGAGCGGATACCTCCTACAATGAGCAGTTCTTC.

This chain uses TRBV7-9 with TRBJ2-1, with TRBD2 as a possible D gene (5 bases). Trimming took 4 bases from V and 5 from J, leaving 9 bases between them. This CDR3 is 13 amino acids long. Per germline, CDR1 SEHNR and CDR2 FQNEAQ (reference sequence). The CDR3 reads CASSSDYNNEQFF. The CDR3 nucleotides read TGTGCCAGCAGCTCCGACTACAACAATGAGCAGTTCTTC.

This chain uses TRBV24-1 with TRBJ2-3; the match to TRBD1 covers 7 bases. The CDR3 length is 13 residues. V trimming: 5 bases; J trimming: 6 bases; junction bases outside the gene matches: 4. From germline, CDR1 is KGHDR and CDR2 SFDVKD. The CDR3 region has the DNA TGTGCCACCAGTGGACAGGGAACGGATACGCAGTATTTT. This codes for CATSGQGTDTQYF.

The chain couples TRBV6-6 to TRBJ1-5; TRBD1 is a possible D gene (6 bases). The ends were cut back, 10 bases at V and 2 bases at J, with 15 bases in the middle. This CDR3 is 14 amino acids long. In germline, CDR1 is MNHNY, CDR2 SVGAGI (reference sequence). CDR3 nucleotide sequence: TGTGCCACCAGGGGAGAGGTTGGCAATCAGCCCCAGCATTTT. As protein: CATRGEVGNQPQHF.

For the CDR3, the DNA is TGTGCCATCAGTTTCTCGGGACACACCTACGAGCAGTACTTC. Residues: CAISFSGHTYEQYF. This chain uses TRBV10-3 with TRBJ2-7, with TRBD1 as a possible D gene (6 bases). This CDR3 has 14 residues. V lost 5 bases, J lost 2 bases, and 13 bases lay in between. The germline V gene has CDR1 ENHRY and CDR2 SYGVKD.

This clone has only a few counts. V gene TRBV7-2 combines with J gene TRBJ1-1; D unresolved. Germline V lookup: CDR1 SGHTA, CDR2 FQGNSA. Between the trimmed V and J ends, which lost 2 bases and 6 bases, there was a span of 13 bases. The CDR3 loop spans 14 amino acids. CDR3 coding DNA: TGTGCCAGCAGCTTATTGGAGCTAGTGGCTGAAGCTTTCTTT. Encoded protein: CASSLLELVAEAFF.

This chain joins TRBV28 and TRBJ1-2, with TRBD1 as a possible D gene (6 bases). V lost 6 bases and J lost 1, with 21 bases in between. The CDR3 has 17 amino acids. CDR1 and CDR2 from the germline V gene are MDHEN and SYDVKM. CDR3 in amino acids: CASRGALRSSRNYGYTF. The CDR3 region has the DNA TGTGCCAGCAGGGGGGCCCTTAGGTCCAGCCGTAACTATGGCTACACCTTC.

This clone was recorded once. J is TRBJ1-2 and V is TRBV6-5; D is unresolved. Germline V gene sequence: CDR1 MNHEY, CDR2 SVGAGI. The ends were cut back, 6 bases at V and 4 bases at J, with 9 bases in the middle. The CDR3 contains 12 residues. CDR3 in DNA: TGTGCCAGCAGGGGCGGACTCTATGGCTACACCTTC. It is translated as CASRGGLYGYTF.